A selection of T cell receptor beta chains follows, all from one sample in a study of T cell clones after liver transplantation. Sequenced by immunoSEQ multiplex PCR; TCRdb stores in-frame clones only, minus some. Here the sample spans 95,000 to 130,000 clones, 90% being singletons. The material was CD4+ T cells from blood, obtained 12 months after liver transplant. These receptors were obtained from a human patient who received a liver transplant. Some T cells could come from the graft donor. CDR3s include the opening cysteine and the closing phenylalanine or tryptophan. Fields, in order: J gene, clone size, D gene, V gene, CDR3 DNA, CDR3 protein. D genes are given only for firm matches. Only part of the rows carry a size: once, few, many, or a class if the clone is expanded.

TRBJ1-3 | - | - | TRBV7-3 | TGTGCCAGCAGCCAGGGACAAGGAAACACCATATATTTT | CASSQGQGNTIYF
TRBJ1-5 | - | TRBD1 | TRBV10-3 | TGTGCCATCAGTGGTGGACAGGGAAATCAGCCCCAGCATTTT | CAISGGQGNQPQHF
TRBJ1-1 | - | - | TRBV4-1 | TGCGCCAGCAGCCAAGGTATTCTGAACACTGAAGCTTTCTTT | CASSQGILNTEAFF
TRBJ2-1 | once | TRBD2 | TRBV28 | TGTGCCAGCAGTTCGGGCGGGAGTTCAAGCAATGAGCAGTTCTTC | CASSSGGSSSNEQFF
TRBJ1-4 | - | - | TRBV15 | TGTGCCACCAGCAGAGATCCGACGGGGACCTCGGGAAAACTGTTTTTT | CATSRDPTGTSGKLFF
TRBJ1-1 | - | - | TRBV21-1 | TGTGCCAGCAGCAAATTAGACAGGGGGCCAACTGAAGCTTTCTTT | CASSKLDRGPTEAFF
TRBJ1-2 | - | TRBD1 | TRBV15 | TGTGCCACCAGCAGTACCGACAGGGCGGGCGGCTACACCTTC | CATSSTDRAGGYTF
TRBJ2-3 | - | TRBD2 | TRBV11-3 | TGTGCCAGCAGCGAGCTAGCGGGAGGAAGCACAGATACGCAGTATTTT | CASSELAGGSTDTQYF
TRBJ2-1 | few | - | TRBV2 | TGTGCCAGCAGTGTCTCTGGCAATGAGCAGTTCTTC | CASSVSGNEQFF
TRBJ2-1 | - | - | TRBV7-8 | TGTGCCAGCAGCTTAGTTCAATCCTACAATGAGCAGTTCTTC | CASSLVQSYNEQFF
TRBJ2-1 | few | TRBD2 | TRBV11-2 | TGTGCCAGCAGCTTTGCCAGCGGGAGTGCGCTAGGGAATGAGCAGTTCTTC | CASSFASGSALGNEQFF
TRBJ2-5 | - | - | TRBV7-3 | TGTGCCAGCAGTAGACAGACCTCCGAGGGGACCCAGTACTTC | CASSRQTSEGTQYF
TRBJ1-5 | - | - | TRBV7-9 | TGTGCCAGCAGCTCGGACCTCGGGCAGGGGTATAGCAATCAGCCCCAGCATTTT | CASSSDLGQGYSNQPQHF
TRBJ1-4 | - | TRBD1 | TRBV5-4 | TGTGCCAGCAGCTTGTGGGACAGGGGTCGTGAAAAACTGTTTTTT | CASSLWDRGREKLFF
TRBJ2-5 | - | TRBD1 | TRBV5-1 | TGCGCCAGCAGCTTGGTCGGGACAGGTGAAGAGACCCAGTACTTC | CASSLVGTGEETQYF
TRBJ2-1 | - | TRBD2 | TRBV28 | TGTGCCAGCAGTTTATACGGACTAGCGGGAGTTAATGAGCAGTTCTTC | CASSLYGLAGVNEQFF
TRBJ1-5 | - | - | TRBV5-1 | TGCGCCAGCAGCCCGCAGGGGATGGGCAATCAGCCCCAGCATTTT | CASSPQGMGNQPQHF